One sample yielded the 26 T cell receptor beta chains listed below, sequenced in a study of blood T cells in healthy people across ages. Sample-barcoded 5' priming and a J-beta primer mix drove a second PCR of about 6 to 12 cycles. TCRdb passed the 5' RACE reads through MiXCR, listing each CDR3 protein once. This sample yields under 950,000 distinct CDR3 sequences, of which about 24% are seen a single time; about 20% belongs to the top ten. The specimen was blood. These receptors all come from a man between 65 and 79 years old in good health.

This sequence joins TRBV20-1 and TRBJ2-3, with 7 bases lining up with TRBD2. V was pared by 0 bases and J by 4 bases, with 10 bases of the junction left unmatched. Germline CDR1 and CDR2: DFQATT and SNEGSKA (reference sequence). CDR3 length: 16 amino acids. In DNA form, the CDR3 reads TGCAGTGCTAGAGATCTCCTAGCGGTGAGGGCAGATACGCAGTATTTT. It codes for CSARDLLAVRADTQYF.

DNA of the CDR3: TGTGCCAGCAGCTCGACACTAGGTCAAGAGACCCAGTACTTC. It translates to CASSSTLGQETQYF. The V call is TRBV7-9, the J call TRBJ2-5; D is possibly TRBD2 (5 bases). V was cut by 4 bases and J by 2 bases, with 11 bases left in between. The CDR3 length is 14 residues. Per the germline V gene, CDR1 is SEHNR and CDR2 is FQNEAQ (reference sequence).

The rearrangement joins TRBV3-1 to TRBJ1-5, with TRBD1 identical over 9 bases. V was clipped by 3 bases and J by 10 bases; unmatched bases: 10. Looked up from germline, CDR1 is LGHDT and CDR2 is YNNKEL (reference sequence). The CDR3 consists of 15 residues. The CDR3 region is CASSHVTGGLSPQHF. Here the CDR3 DNA reads TGTGCCAGCAGCCATGTCACAGGGGGCCTCTCTCCCCAGCATTTT.

The table lists this clonotype with a few counts. One end of the junction is discordant with germline, which a read error may explain. The V gene is TRBV20-1, the J gene TRBJ1-2; no reliable D call. The CDR3 totals 12 residues. Germline CDR1 DFQATT, CDR2 SNEGSKA (reference sequence). The CDR3 coding sequence is TGCAGTCCTAGAGGTACTAACTATGGCTACACCTTC. Protein sequence: CSPRGTNYGYTF.

The chain couples TRBV19 to TRBJ2-5; 11 bases line up with TRBD2. With 5 bases clipped from V and 2 bases from J, the junction kept 10 bases outside the gene matches. The CDR3 has 17 amino acids. CDR1 is LNHDA, CDR2 SQIVND, per germline (reference sequence). The CDR3: CASSLGTSGTLQETQYF. CDR3 bases: TGTGCCAGTAGTCTCGGGACTAGCGGAACGCTACAAGAGACCCAGTACTTC.

For this clonotype: A much bigger clone sits one base away, suggesting this may be a read error. The chain joins TRBV5-1 to TRBJ1-5; D gene unclear. CDR1 is SGHRS and CDR2 is YFSETQ in the germline V gene. The CDR3 is made up of 14 amino acids. The V gene lost 1 base and the J gene lost 4 bases, with 9 bases spanning the gap. CDR3 coding DNA: TGCGCCAGCAGCTTGTTCTCAGAAAATCAGCCCCAGCATTTT. Translation: CASSLFSENQPQHF.

In its sample, this clonotype was seen a few times. The gene calls are TRBV25-1 and TRBJ2-6; 8 nucleotides line up with TRBD2. V was clipped by 1 base and J by 2 bases; unmatched bases: 1. In germline, CDR1 is MGHDK, CDR2 SYGVNS. This CDR3 contains 16 residues. CDR3 coding DNA: TGTGCCAGCAGTGAATCCGGGGGGGCTGGGGCCAACGTCCTGACTTTC. Amino acids: CASSESGGAGANVLTF.

A few counts support this clonotype. V gene TRBV5-1 combines with J gene TRBJ2-2; TRBD1 is a possible D gene (7 bases). This CDR3 comprises 16 residues. Germline V gene sequence: CDR1 SGHRS, CDR2 YFSETQ. V was clipped by 0 bases and J by 5 bases, with 14 bases between them. CDR3 protein: CASSLAFAGQTGELFF. Here the CDR3 DNA reads TGCGCCAGCAGCTTGGCTTTCGCGGGACAGACCGGGGAGCTGTTTTTT.

This clonotype was counted between two and nine times. This CDR3 is CASSSTRGGYGYTF. For the CDR3, the DNA is TGTGCCAGCAGCAGCACACGAGGAGGGTATGGCTACACCTTC. The chain employs TRBV14 and TRBJ1-2; D uncertain. V was pared by 5 bases and J by 5 bases, with 15 bases between. Per germline, CDR1 SGHDN and CDR2 FVKESK. This CDR3 spans 14 amino acids.

The chain employs TRBV20-1 and TRBJ2-3, with 13 nucleotides matching TRBD2. V lost 2 bases to trimming and J lost 5 bases; unmatched junction nucleotides: 7. This CDR3 has 16 residues. Germline CDR1 DFQATT, CDR2 SNEGSKA (reference sequence). The CDR3 loop reads CSARSGLAGAEDTQYF. As DNA, the CDR3 is TGCAGTGCTAGATCCGGACTAGCGGGAGCTGAAGATACGCAGTATTTT.

This clonotype appeared many times. CDR3 protein: CASSYVGSTDTQYF. CDR3 nucleotides: TGTGCCAGCAGTTATGTGGGGAGCACAGATACGCAGTATTTT. The V gene is TRBV6-6, the J gene TRBJ2-3; D is unresolved. V shed 3 bases and J shed 0 bases, with 7 bases lying between them. The CDR3 runs 14 residues. Germline lookup yields CDR1 MNHNY and CDR2 SVGAGI (reference sequence).

This clonotype showed up just a few times. The rearrangement uses TRBV6-1 and TRBJ1-2; TRBD1 might be the D (5 bases). The germline V gene has CDR1 MNHNS and CDR2 SASEGT. The CDR3 runs 18 residues. The V and J ends lost 10 bases and 7 bases respectively, with 34 bases between them. CDR3 sequence reads: CATSEWWSGTRFNPGYTF. DNA of the CDR3: TGTGCCACCTCCGAATGGTGGAGCGGGACCCGCTTCAATCCTGGCTACACCTTC.

Concerning this clonotype itself: The conserved closing phenylalanine or tryptophan is absent in this CDR3, likely reflecting a read error. The gene calls are TRBV24-1 and TRBJ2-3; D gene ambiguous. Trimming removed 4 bases at V and 3 bases at J, with 13 bases between. Germline loops: CDR1 KGHDR, CDR2 SFDVKD. The CDR3 is made up of 15 amino acids. In DNA, the CDR3 is TGTGCCACCAGTGAGAGGACCCCTCAGACAGATACGCAGTATCTT. It yields the protein CATSERTPQTDTQYL.

This clonotype was seen at least ten times. The chain employs TRBV12-3 or TRBV12-4 and TRBJ2-5; D gene unclear. With 2 bases removed from V and 9 bases from J, the gap between germline ends came to 7 bases. This CDR3 spans 11 amino acids. CDR3 protein: CASSLRQAQYF. The CDR3 nucleotides read TGTGCCAGCAGTTTACGGCAGGCCCAGTACTTC.

This clonotype was picked up a small number of times. The chain carries TRBV12-3 or TRBV12-4 and TRBJ1-6; D unclear. V was clipped by 4 bases and J by 6 bases, with 10 bases between them. The CDR3 extends over 14 amino acids. CDR3 in amino acids: CASSSQTLNSPLHF. The CDR3 nucleotides read TGTGCCAGCAGTTCACAGACCCTTAATTCACCCCTCCACTTT.

This clonotype came up a few times. CDR3 region: CASSSDPRGPYGYTF. CDR3 bases: TGCGCCAGCAGCTCCGACCCGCGGGGCCCCTATGGCTACACCTTC. The chain couples TRBV5-1 to TRBJ1-2, with D possibly being TRBD1 (5 bases). V was cut by 3 bases and J by 4 bases, with 16 bases left in between. Germline V CDR1 and CDR2: SGHRS, YFSETQ. There are 15 residues in the CDR3.

A few counts support this clonotype. The chain uses TRBV5-1 and TRBJ2-3; TRBD2 agrees at 11 bases. V lost 4 bases and J lost 6; bases outside the gene matches: 7. The CDR3 contains 15 residues. Germline CDR1 and CDR2: SGHRS and YFSETQ. The CDR3, as DNA: TGCGCCAGCAGCCCGGGACTAGCGGACCTGGATACGCAGTATTTT. This gives the protein CASSPGLADLDTQYF.

This clonotype occurred once. V gene TRBV29-1 combines with J gene TRBJ1-1; 7 nucleotides agree with TRBD1. CDR3 size: 13 residues. Germline-derived CDR1 and CDR2 are SQVTM and ANQGSEA. Unmatched junction bases numbered 7, after V lost 8 bases and J lost 1 base. CDR3 protein: CSSLGTANTEAFF. As DNA, the CDR3 is TGCAGCTCTCTCGGGACAGCGAACACTGAAGCTTTCTTT.

The chain is built from TRBV10-3 and TRBJ2-7, with 7 bases matching TRBD2. The CDR3 runs to 15 residues. The V gene's germline CDR1 is ENHRY and CDR2 SYGVKD. Losses at the gene ends were 8 bases for V and 3 bases for J; bases not matched to a gene: 13. The CDR3 DNA reads TGTGCCATCGCTAATACCGAGACGGGGGGCTACGAGCAGTACGTC. It codes for CAIANTETGGYEQYV.

The V call is TRBV7-9, the J call TRBJ1-2; D is perhaps TRBD1 (5 bases). Per germline, CDR1 SEHNR and CDR2 FQNEAQ (reference sequence). V was clipped by 2 bases and J by 5 bases, with 15 bases between them. The CDR3 totals 15 residues. The CDR3 here is CASSLQGTRLYGYTF. The CDR3 DNA follows: TGTGCCAGCAGCTTACAAGGGACGCGTTTATATGGCTACACCTTC.

This clonotype appeared a few times. The V call is TRBV28, the J call TRBJ2-3; 10 bases are a match to TRBD2. Germline V gene sequence: CDR1 MDHEN, CDR2 SYDVKM. The CDR3 runs to 17 residues. V was pared by 6 bases and J by 1 base, with 10 bases of the junction left unmatched. DNA of the CDR3: TGTGCCAGCAGCCCCAGCGGGAGGGTGGCGGGCACAGATACGCAGTATTTT. Encoded protein: CASSPSGRVAGTDTQYF.

The rearrangement links TRBV5-1 to TRBJ2-3; perhaps TRBD2 as D (6 bases). Germline CDR1 SGHRS, CDR2 YFSETQ. The CDR3 contains 14 residues. V shed 4 bases and J shed 5 bases, with 14 bases lying between them. CDR3 DNA: TGCGCCAGCAGCCAATTCCGGGGGTTAGATACGCAGTATTTT. Translating gives CASSQFRGLDTQYF.

This clonotype has a handful of counts. V usage is TRBV6-2 or TRBV6-3 and J usage is TRBJ2-7; no clear D gene. The V and J ends lost 6 bases and 6 bases respectively, with 9 bases between them. The germline V gene has CDR1 MNHEY and CDR2 SVGEGT. The CDR3 length is 11 residues. The CDR3 spells CASSPYLEQYF. The DNA of the CDR3 is TGTGCCAGCAGCCCCTACCTCGAGCAGTACTTC.

J is TRBJ2-2 and V is TRBV5-6; D is possibly TRBD2 (6 bases). Germline-derived CDR1 and CDR2 are SGHDT and YYEEEE. This CDR3 has 13 amino acids. V was shortened by 4 bases and J by 4 bases, with 8 bases between the two germline ends. The CDR3 here is CASSRRGTGELFF. The CDR3 region has the DNA TGTGCCAGCAGCCGGAGGGGCACCGGGGAGCTGTTTTTT.

The chain employs TRBV7-9 and TRBJ2-1, with 14 positions matching TRBD2. The germline V gene has CDR1 SEHNR and CDR2 FQNEAQ (reference sequence). V shed 5 bases, J shed 7 bases, and the junction held 4 bases outside the gene matches. The CDR3 covers 15 residues. CDR3 in DNA: TGTGCCAGCAGCGGGACTAGCGGGGGACTTAATGAGCAGTTCTTC. This encodes CASSGTSGGLNEQFF.

This clonotype was observed a handful of times. The rearrangement joins TRBV28 to TRBJ1-1; a weak D match, TRBD1 (5 bases). Deletions cut 1 base from V and 6 bases from J, with 12 bases between. There are 14 residues in the CDR3. CDR1 and CDR2 from the germline V gene are MDHEN and SYDVKM. CDR3 bases: TGTGCCAGCAGTTTATCGGGGGAGGGTCCTGAAGCTTTCTTT. It specifies CASSLSGEGPEAFF.